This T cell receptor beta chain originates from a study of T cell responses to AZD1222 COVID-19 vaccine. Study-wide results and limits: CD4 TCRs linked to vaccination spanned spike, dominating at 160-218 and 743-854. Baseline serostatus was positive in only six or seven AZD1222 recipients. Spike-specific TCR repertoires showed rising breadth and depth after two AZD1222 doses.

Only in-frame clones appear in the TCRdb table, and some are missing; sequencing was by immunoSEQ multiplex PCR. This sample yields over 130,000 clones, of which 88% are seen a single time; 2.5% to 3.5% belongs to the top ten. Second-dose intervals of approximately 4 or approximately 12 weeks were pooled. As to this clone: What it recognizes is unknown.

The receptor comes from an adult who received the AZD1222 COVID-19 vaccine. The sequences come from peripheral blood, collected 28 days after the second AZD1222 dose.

This CDR3 reads CASSSSATNEKLFF. CDR3 nucleotides: TGTGCCAGCAGCTCATCCGCAACTAATGAAAAACTGTTTTTT. This chain connects TRBV5-5 to TRBJ1-4; D is uncertain. The CDR3 extends over 14 amino acids. Germline loops: CDR1 SGHKS, CDR2 YYEKEE (reference sequence). Trimming removed 3 bases at V and 0 bases at J, with 6 bases between.